This section outlines one TCR beta chain sequence together with its context. Its antigen is not identified. The entry originates in a study of T cells in Graves' hyperthyroidism and ophthalmopathy. Researchers amplified the TCR beta CDR3 regions from RNA transcripts. Initially, a first-round RT-PCR of the TCR CDR3 employed the HTBI primer set. TCRdb ran MiXCR on the multiplex PCR reads and lists one entry per CDR3 protein. This sample carries approximately 330,000 distinct CDR3 sequences, 18% of them seen once, and the ten largest clones take 45% to 55%. Study observations and caveats: Ophthalmopathy was separated from stable hyperthyroidism by a 13 V-J model.

The V and J ends lost 1 base and 2 bases respectively, with 11 bases between them. From germline, CDR1 is KGHSH and CDR2 LQKENI. There are 16 residues in the CDR3. PBMCs were derived from 7.5 to 10 ml fresh peripheral blood. The specimen was blood. The chain carries TRBV18 and TRBJ1-4, with D unclear. The sequence derives from a woman in her forties or fifties with Graves' hyperthyroidism. The CDR3 sequence is CASSPRGMGTNEKLFF. CDR3 coding DNA: TGTGCCAGCTCACCACGCGGGATGGGTACTAATGAAAAACTGTTTTTT. Full variable domain (remainder filled in from reference TRBV18 and TRBJ1-4): NAGVMQNPRHLVRRRGQEARLRCSPMKGHSHVYWYRQLPEEGLKFMVYLQKENIIDESGMPKERFSAEFPKEGPSILRIQQVVRGDSAAYFCASSPRGMGTNEKLFFGSGTQLSVL.